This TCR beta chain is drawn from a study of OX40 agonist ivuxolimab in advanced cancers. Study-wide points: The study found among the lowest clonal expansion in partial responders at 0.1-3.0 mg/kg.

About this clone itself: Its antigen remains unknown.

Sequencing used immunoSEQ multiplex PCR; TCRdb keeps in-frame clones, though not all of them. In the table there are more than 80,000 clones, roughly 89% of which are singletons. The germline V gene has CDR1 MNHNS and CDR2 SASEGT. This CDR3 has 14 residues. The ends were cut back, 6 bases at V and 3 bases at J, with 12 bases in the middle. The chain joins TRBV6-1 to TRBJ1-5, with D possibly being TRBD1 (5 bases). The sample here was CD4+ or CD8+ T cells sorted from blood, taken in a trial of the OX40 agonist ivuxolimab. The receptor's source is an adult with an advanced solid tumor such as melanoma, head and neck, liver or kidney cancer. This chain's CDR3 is CASSEGRTNQPQHF. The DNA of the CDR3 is TGTGCCAGCAGCGAGGGACGAACCAATCAGCCCCAGCATTTT.